The next 14 T cell receptor beta chains were all read from a single sample in a study of regulatory T cells in long-lasting Graves disease (dated by TCRdb to about 2021). The library relied on multiplex PCR. Sequencing instrument: Illumina HiSeq 4000. To build TCR beta libraries, CDR3 regions were amplified by Arm-PCR using iRepertoire HTBI primers. TCRdb redid the processing of the public reads, applying fastp at Q25 and MiXCR, and retained in-frame beta chains. Every CDR3 protein is listed once, alongside the most common genes and DNA of its rows. In this sample the table shows more than 300,000 distinct CDR3 sequences, about an eighth of which occur a single time. Under 20% of the sample is in the top ten clones. The sample's time point label, in plain terms: newly diagnosed GD, antithyroid drugs for less than 3 months. RNA was extracted from PBMCs in TRIzol for both TCR sequencing and RNA sequencing.

These data were likewise used in another study, on T cells in Graves' hyperthyroidism and ophthalmopathy.

Sequencing used peripheral blood mononuclear cells (PBMCs), obtained at new diagnosis, from a patient treated with antithyroid drugs. The receptors shown here come from a woman younger than 35 with Graves disease. Donor details come from another sample of the same person, matched by shared clones.

As to this clonotype: A read error is likely here: a far larger clone is one base away. V gene TRBV7-3 combines with J gene TRBJ2-5, with D hard to call. The germline CDR1 and CDR2 sequences are SGHTA and FQGTGA. V shed 4 bases and J shed 4 bases, with 16 bases lying between them. The CDR3 is 15 residues long. Here the CDR3 DNA reads TGTGCCAGCAGCTACAGTACCTCGCGCGGAGAGACCCAGTACTTC. Translation gives CASSYSTSRGETQYF.

The table lists this clonotype with many counts. The chain carries TRBV4-3 and TRBJ2-5; TRBD1 aligns across 10 bases. The germline V gene encodes CDR1 LGHNA and CDR2 YSLEER. The trim removed 5 bases at V and 5 bases at J, leaving 8 bases unmatched. The CDR3 has 15 amino acids. The CDR3 loop reads CASSGRTGGGETQYF. CDR3 nucleotide sequence: TGCGCCAGCAGCGGGCGGACAGGGGGAGGTGAGACCCAGTACTTC.

This clonotype appeared many times. The V and J genes are TRBV28 and TRBJ2-7, with 9 bases lining up with TRBD2. V shed 1 base and J 4 bases; nucleotides not matched to a gene: 17. Germline CDR1 MDHEN, CDR2 SYDVKM. The CDR3 length is 19 residues. As DNA, the CDR3 is TGTGCCAGCAGTTTATCGCTTGTGGGAGCGGGAGGAATTCGGTACGAGCAGTACTTC. Protein: CASSLSLVGAGGIRYEQYF.

This clonotype showed up just a few times. The CDR3 is CATSRDLSLAGGTYEQYF. DNA of the CDR3: TGTGCCACCAGCAGAGATCTTTCTTTAGCGGGAGGGACCTACGAGCAGTACTTC. This rearrangement joins TRBV15 to TRBJ2-7; TRBD2 agrees at 11 bases. The V segment lost 0 bases and the J segment 2 bases; nucleotides outside the gene matches: 9. The CDR3 extends over 18 amino acids. Per the germline V gene, CDR1 is LNHNV and CDR2 is YYDKDF (reference sequence).

At least ten counts were recorded for this clonotype. The CDR3 nucleotides are TGCAGTGCTAGGGACTTGACTTCACCCCTCCACTTT. It codes for CSARDLTSPLHF. V is TRBV20-1 and J is TRBJ1-6; D uncertain. Trimming removed 3 bases at V and 9 bases at J, with 9 bases between. The CDR3 runs 12 residues. Germline V gene data show CDR1 as DFQATT and CDR2 as SNEGSKA (reference sequence).

There are many counts of this clonotype. The rearrangement links TRBV6-1 to TRBJ1-1; D not resolved. Germline assignment: CDR1 MNHNS and CDR2 SASEGT. CDR3 length: 15 amino acids. Trimming took 7 bases from V and 0 from J, leaving 15 bases between them. The CDR3 DNA reads as TGTGCCAGCACCCAGGACGGCTACATGAACACTGAAGCTTTCTTT. Translating it yields CASTQDGYMNTEAFF.

As for this clonotype: The germline gene is not matched at one end of the junction; a read error may be the cause. The chain links TRBV7-9 to TRBJ2-1; D not certain. Germline lookup yields CDR1 SEHNR and CDR2 FQNEAQ (reference sequence). This CDR3 has 11 amino acids. CDR3 DNA: TGTGCCTGCAGCCCCAACAATGAGCAGTTCTTC. Its translation is CACSPNNEQFF. Filled out from reference TRBV7-9 and TRBJ2-1, the complete variable domain reads DTGVSQNPRHKITKRGQNVTFRCDPISEHNRLYWYRQTLGQGPEFLTYFQNEAQLEKSRLLSDRFSAERPKGSFSTLEIQRTEQGDSAMYLCACSPNNEQFFGPGTRLTVL.

This clonotype has ten or more counts. This chain connects TRBV5-1 to TRBJ2-1; tentatively, D is TRBD1 (5 bases). This CDR3 spans 14 amino acids. With 6 bases removed from V and 5 bases from J, the gap between germline ends came to 15 bases. Germline CDR1 reads SGHRS; CDR2 reads YFSETQ. The DNA for the CDR3 is TGCGCCAGCAAAGGGGCTACCTATGACAATGAGCAGTTCTTC. It yields the protein CASKGATYDNEQFF.

This CDR3 reads CASSTPGTGRIQETQYF. For the CDR3, the DNA is TGTGCCAGCAGTACCCCTGGGACAGGACGCATTCAAGAGACCCAGTACTTC. The V call is TRBV6-2 or TRBV6-3, the J call TRBJ2-5, with 8 bases matching TRBD1. The CDR3 consists of 17 residues. The trim removed 5 bases at V and 2 bases at J, leaving 13 bases unmatched. Germline V gene sequence: CDR1 MNHEY, CDR2 SVGEGT.

This clonotype was counted at least ten times. The CDR3 loop reads CASSVATGQGYEQYF. For the CDR3, the DNA is TGTGCCAGCAGCGTAGCTACGGGACAGGGCTACGAGCAGTACTTC. V usage is TRBV9 and J usage is TRBJ2-7; 9 nucleotides align to TRBD1. Germline V gene data show CDR1 as SGDLS and CDR2 as YYNGEE. The CDR3 extends over 15 amino acids. V shed 0 bases and J 3 bases; nucleotides not matched to a gene: 4.

This clonotype appeared many times. The chain has TRBV5-1 and TRBJ1-2, with D unclear. Between the trimmed V and J ends, which lost 4 bases and 8 bases, there was a span of 18 bases. Germline V gene lookup returns CDR1 SGHRS and CDR2 YFSETQ. The CDR3 has 14 amino acids. CDR3 loop: CASSLNKGLEGYTF. The CDR3 DNA reads TGCGCCAGCAGCCTTAACAAAGGGTTGGAAGGCTACACCTTC.

Turning to this clonotype: Just one base apart from a much larger clone, this may be a read error. The J gene is TRBJ1-1, the V gene TRBV6-5; D is perhaps TRBD1 (5 bases). The CDR3 covers 19 residues. In germline, CDR1 is MNHEY, CDR2 SVGAGI. The CDR3 spells CASSYSMRQGSIPNTEALF. DNA of the CDR3: TGTGCCAGCAGTTACTCGATGAGGCAGGGATCGATCCCGAACACTGAAGCTCTCTTT.

In its sample, this clonotype was seen a few times. The chain uses TRBV4-1 and TRBJ1-4, with D uncertain. This CDR3 is 16 amino acids long. The germline V gene has CDR1 MGHRA and CDR2 YSYEKL. V lost 1 base to trimming and J lost 2 bases, with 11 bases between them. The CDR3 spells CASSQGQEGTNEKLFF. The CDR3 nucleotides read TGCGCCAGCAGCCAAGGGCAGGAGGGTACTAATGAAAAACTGTTTTTT.

This clonotype was seen more than once but under ten times. V gene TRBV25-1 combines with J gene TRBJ2-7, with TRBD2 identical over 7 bases. The germline gives CDR1 MGHDK, CDR2 SYGVNS. Trimming took 4 bases from V and 3 from J; bases not matched to a gene: 15. CDR3 length: 17 amino acids. The CDR3 loop is CASSARGGSGGFYEQYF. Here the CDR3 DNA reads TGTGCCAGCAGTGCCCGTGGGGGGTCGGGAGGTTTCTACGAGCAGTACTTC.